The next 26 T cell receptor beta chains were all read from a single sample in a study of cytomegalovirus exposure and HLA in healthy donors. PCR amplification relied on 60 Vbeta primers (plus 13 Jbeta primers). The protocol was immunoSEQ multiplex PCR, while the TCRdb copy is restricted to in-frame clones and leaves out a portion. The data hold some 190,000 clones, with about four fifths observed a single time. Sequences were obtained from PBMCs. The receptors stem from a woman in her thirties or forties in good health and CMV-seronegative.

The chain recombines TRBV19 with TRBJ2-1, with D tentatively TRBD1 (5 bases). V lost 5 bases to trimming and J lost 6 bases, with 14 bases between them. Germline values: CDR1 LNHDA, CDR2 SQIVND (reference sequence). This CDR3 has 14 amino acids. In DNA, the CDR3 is TGTGCCAGTAGTCCTCCTCAGGGATTCAATGAGCAGTTCTTC. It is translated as CASSPPQGFNEQFF.

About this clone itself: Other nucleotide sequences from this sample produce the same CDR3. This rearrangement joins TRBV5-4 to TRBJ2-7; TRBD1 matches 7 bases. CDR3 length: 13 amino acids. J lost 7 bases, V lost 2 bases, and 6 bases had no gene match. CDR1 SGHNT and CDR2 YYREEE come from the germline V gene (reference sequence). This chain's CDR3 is CASSFDRVGEQYV. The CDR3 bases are TGTGCCAGCAGCTTTGACAGGGTTGGGGAGCAGTACGTC.

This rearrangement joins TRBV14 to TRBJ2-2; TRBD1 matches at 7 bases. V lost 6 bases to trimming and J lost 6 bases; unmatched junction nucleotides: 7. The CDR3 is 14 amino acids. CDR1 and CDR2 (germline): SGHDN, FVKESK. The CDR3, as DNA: TGTGCCAGCAGTTCATACAGGGGTCCCGGGGAGCTGTTTTTT. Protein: CASSSYRGPGELFF.

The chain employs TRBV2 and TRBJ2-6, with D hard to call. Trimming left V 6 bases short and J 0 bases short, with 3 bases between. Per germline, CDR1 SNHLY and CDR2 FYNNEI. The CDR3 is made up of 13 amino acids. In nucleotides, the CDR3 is TGTGCCAGCAGCTACTCTGGGGCCAACGTCCTGACTTTC. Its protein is CASSYSGANVLTF.

The CDR3 DNA is TGTGCCAGCAGTTATAGCGGGAGCACAGATACGCAGTATTTT. This codes for CASSYSGSTDTQYF. The V gene is TRBV27, the J gene TRBJ2-3; 7 positions agree with TRBD2. The V and J ends lost 4 bases and 0 bases, in that order; junction bases with no gene match: 1. Germline V gives CDR1 MNHEY, CDR2 SMNVEV (reference sequence). The CDR3 extends over 14 amino acids.

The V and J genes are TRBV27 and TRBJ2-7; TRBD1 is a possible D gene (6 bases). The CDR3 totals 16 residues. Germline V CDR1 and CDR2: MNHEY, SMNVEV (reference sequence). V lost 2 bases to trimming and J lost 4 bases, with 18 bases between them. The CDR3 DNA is TGTGCCAGCAGTTTACCCCCGGGGCAGGGGATTTACGAGCAGTACTTC. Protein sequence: CASSLPPGQGIYEQYF.

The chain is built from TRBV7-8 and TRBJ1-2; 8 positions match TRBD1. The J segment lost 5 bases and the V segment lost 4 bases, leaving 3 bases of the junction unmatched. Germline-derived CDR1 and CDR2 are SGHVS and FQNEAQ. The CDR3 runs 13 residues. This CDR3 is CASSYRTGYGYTF. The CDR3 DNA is TGTGCCAGCAGCTACCGGACAGGGTATGGCTACACCTTC.

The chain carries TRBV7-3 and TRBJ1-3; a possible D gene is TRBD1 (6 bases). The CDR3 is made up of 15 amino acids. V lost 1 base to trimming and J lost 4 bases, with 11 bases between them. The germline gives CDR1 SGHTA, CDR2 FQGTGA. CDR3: CASSLSLGGGNTIYF. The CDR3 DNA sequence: TGTGCCAGCAGCTTAAGCTTAGGGGGAGGAAACACCATATATTTT.

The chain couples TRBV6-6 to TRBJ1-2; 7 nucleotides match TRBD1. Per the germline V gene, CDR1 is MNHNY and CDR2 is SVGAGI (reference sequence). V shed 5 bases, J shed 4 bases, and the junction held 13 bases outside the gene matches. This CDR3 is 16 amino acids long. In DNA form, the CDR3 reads TGTGCCAGCAGTCCCATTATTGGACAGGACTTCTATGGCTACACCTTC. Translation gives CASSPIIGQDFYGYTF.

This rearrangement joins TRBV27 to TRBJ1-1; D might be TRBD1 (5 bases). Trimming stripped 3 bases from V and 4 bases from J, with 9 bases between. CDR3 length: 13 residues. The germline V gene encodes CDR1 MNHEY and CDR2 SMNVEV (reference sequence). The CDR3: CASSLLGRTEAFF. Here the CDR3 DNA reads TGTGCCAGCAGTTTGTTGGGGCGCACTGAAGCTTTCTTT.

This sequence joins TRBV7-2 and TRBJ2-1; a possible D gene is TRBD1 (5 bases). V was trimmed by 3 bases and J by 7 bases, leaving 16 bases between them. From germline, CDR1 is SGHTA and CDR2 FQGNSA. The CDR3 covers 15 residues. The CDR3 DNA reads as TGTGCCAGCAGCTTTCTCGGCCACTCAGGGAATGAGCAGTTCTTC. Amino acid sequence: CASSFLGHSGNEQFF.

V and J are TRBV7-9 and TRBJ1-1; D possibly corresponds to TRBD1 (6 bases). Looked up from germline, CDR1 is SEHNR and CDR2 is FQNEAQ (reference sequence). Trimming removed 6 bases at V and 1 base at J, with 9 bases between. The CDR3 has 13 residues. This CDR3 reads CASSQQGNTEAFF. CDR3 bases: TGTGCCAGCAGTCAACAGGGGAACACTGAAGCTTTCTTT. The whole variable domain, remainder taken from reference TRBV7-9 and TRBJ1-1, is DTGVSQNPRHKITKRGQNVTFRCDPISEHNRLYWYRQTLGQGPEFLTYFQNEAQLEKSRLLSDRFSAERPKGSFSTLEIQRTEQGDSAMYLCASSQQGNTEAFFGQGTRLTVV.

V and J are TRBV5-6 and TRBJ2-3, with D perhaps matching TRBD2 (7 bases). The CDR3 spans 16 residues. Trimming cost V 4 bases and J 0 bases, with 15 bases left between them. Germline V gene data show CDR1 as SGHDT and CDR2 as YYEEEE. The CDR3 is CASSPYGGGSTDTQYF. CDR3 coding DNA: TGTGCCAGCAGCCCCTACGGCGGGGGCAGCACAGATACGCAGTATTTT.

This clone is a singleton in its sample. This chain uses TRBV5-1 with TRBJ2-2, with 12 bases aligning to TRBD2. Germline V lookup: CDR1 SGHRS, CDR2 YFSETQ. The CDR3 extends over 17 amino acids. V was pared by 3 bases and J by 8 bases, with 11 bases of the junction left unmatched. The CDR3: CASSSTGLAGYLGELFF. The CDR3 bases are TGCGCCAGCAGCTCGACGGGACTAGCGGGTTACTTAGGGGAGCTGTTTTTT.

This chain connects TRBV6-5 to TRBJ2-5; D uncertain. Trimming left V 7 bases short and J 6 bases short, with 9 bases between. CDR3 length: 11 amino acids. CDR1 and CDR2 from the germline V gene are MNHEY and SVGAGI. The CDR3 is CASTQKQTQYF. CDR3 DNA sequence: TGTGCCAGCACTCAGAAACAGACCCAGTACTTC.

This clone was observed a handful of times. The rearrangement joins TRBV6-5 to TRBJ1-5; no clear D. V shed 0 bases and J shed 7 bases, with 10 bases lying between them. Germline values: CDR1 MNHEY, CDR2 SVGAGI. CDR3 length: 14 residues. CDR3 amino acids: CASSYSRTIQPQHF. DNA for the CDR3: TGTGCCAGCAGTTACTCAAGGACTATACAGCCCCAGCATTTT.

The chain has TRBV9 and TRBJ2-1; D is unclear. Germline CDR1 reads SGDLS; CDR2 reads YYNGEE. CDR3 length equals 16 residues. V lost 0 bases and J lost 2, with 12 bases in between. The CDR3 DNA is TGTGCCAGCAGCGTAGGTGACTTGCACACCTACAATGAGCAGTTCTTC. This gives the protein CASSVGDLHTYNEQFF. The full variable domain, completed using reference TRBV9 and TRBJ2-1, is DSGVTQTPKHLITATGQRVTLRCSPRSGDLSVYWYQQSLDQGLQFLIQYYNGEERAKGNILERFSAQQFPDLHSELNLSSLELGDSALYFCASSVGDLHTYNEQFFGPGTRLTVL.

CDR3 in DNA: TGCAGCGTTGACGTCGGCTCTGGAAACACCATATATTTT. Its translation is CSVDVGSGNTIYF. V is TRBV29-1 and J is TRBJ1-3; D is unclear. CDR1 and CDR2 (germline): SQVTM, ANQGSEA. The CDR3 loop spans 13 amino acids. V shed 3 bases and J shed 0 bases, with 6 bases lying between them.

The CDR3 reads CASSSPERVLAGLSKAFF. The CDR3 DNA reads TGTGCCAGTAGTTCGCCCGAGAGGGTCCTGGCGGGATTGTCGAAAGCTTTCTTT. The rearrangement joins TRBV19 to TRBJ1-1; the D is unclear. Trimming cost V 5 bases and J 9 bases, with 31 bases left between them. Looked up from germline, CDR1 is LNHDA and CDR2 is SQIVND (reference sequence). The CDR3 loop spans 18 amino acids.

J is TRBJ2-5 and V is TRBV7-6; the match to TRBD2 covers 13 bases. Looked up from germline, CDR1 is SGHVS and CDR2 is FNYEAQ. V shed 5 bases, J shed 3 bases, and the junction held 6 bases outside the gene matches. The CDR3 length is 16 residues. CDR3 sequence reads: CASSPGLAGEKETQYF. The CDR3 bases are TGTGCCAGCAGCCCAGGACTAGCGGGAGAGAAAGAGACCCAGTACTTC.

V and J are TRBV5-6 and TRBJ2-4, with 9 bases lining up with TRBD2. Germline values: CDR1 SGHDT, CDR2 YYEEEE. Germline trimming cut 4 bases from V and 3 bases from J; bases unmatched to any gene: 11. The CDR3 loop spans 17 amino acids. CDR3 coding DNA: TGTGCCAGCAGCCCCCGTTTGGCGGGAGGGGGCAAAAACATTCAGTACTTC. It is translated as CASSPRLAGGGKNIQYF.

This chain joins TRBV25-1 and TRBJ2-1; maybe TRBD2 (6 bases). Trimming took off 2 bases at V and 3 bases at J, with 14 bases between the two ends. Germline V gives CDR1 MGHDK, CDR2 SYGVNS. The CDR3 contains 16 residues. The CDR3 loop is CASSEGGVAHYNEQFF. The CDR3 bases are TGTGCCAGCAGTGAAGGCGGGGTAGCGCACTACAATGAGCAGTTCTTC.

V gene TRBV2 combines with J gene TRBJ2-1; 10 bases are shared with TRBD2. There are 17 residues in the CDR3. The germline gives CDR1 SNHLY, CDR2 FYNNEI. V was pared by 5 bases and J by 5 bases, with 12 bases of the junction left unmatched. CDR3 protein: CASSQKTSGPPNNEQFF. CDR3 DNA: TGTGCCAGCAGTCAAAAGACTAGCGGGCCGCCCAACAATGAGCAGTTCTTC.

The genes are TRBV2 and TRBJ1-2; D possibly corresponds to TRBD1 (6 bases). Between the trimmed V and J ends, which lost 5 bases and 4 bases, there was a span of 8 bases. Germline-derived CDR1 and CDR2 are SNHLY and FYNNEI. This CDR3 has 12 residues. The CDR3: CASSTGPYGYTF. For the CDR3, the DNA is TGTGCCAGCAGTACAGGGCCCTATGGCTACACCTTC. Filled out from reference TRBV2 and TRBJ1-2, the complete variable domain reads EPEVTQTPSHQVTQMGQEVILRCVPISNHLYFYWYRQILGQKVEFLVSFYNNEISEKSEIFDDQFSVERPDGSNFTLKIRSTKLEDSAMYFCASSTGPYGYTFGSGTRLTVV.

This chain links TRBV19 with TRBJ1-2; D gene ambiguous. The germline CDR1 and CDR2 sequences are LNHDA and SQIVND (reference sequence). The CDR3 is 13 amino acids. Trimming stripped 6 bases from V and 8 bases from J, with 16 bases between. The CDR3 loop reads CASSEAGLPGYTF. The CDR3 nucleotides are TGTGCCAGTAGCGAGGCTGGCCTCCCCGGCTACACCTTC.

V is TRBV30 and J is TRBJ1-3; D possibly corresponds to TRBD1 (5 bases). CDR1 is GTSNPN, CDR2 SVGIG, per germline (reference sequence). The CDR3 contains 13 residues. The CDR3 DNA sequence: TGTGCTTGGGACTCGAGCTCTGGAAACACCATATATTTT. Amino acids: CAWDSSSGNTIYF.